This T cell receptor beta chain was sequenced for a study of beta chain features in type 1 diabetes. For the study at large: Similarity in age, gender and cell yields was seen between patients and healthy donors. Findings and caveats of the study: TCRB CDR3 length was moderately but significantly reduced in all four CD4+ subsets of Type 1 diabetes patients.

Expressed TCRB transcripts were sequenced after all isolated RNA was converted to cDNA. Assay used: immunoSEQ multiplex PCR; TCRdb lists only in-frame clones, some missing. The sample carries around 710,000 clones, 9.5% to 15% recorded once. As concerns this clone: The antigen remains unidentified.

CD45RO/CCR7/CD25/CD127/CD95/CD27 staining was used to isolate CD4+ naive, central memory, regulatory and stem cell-like memory cells by sorting. Trimming pared 8 bases from V and 3 bases from J, leaving 8 bases between. Germline V gives CDR1 SEHNR, CDR2 FQNEAQ (reference sequence). This CDR3 is 12 amino acids long. The rearrangement links TRBV7-9 to TRBJ1-5; no definite D call. Sequencing input: naive CD4+ T cells from blood. This sequence was found in a man aged 25-45 years with type 1 diabetes. CDR3 DNA: TGTGCCAGCGCGGTGAACAATCAGCCCCAGCATTTT. It specifies CASAVNNQPQHF.